This TCR beta chain came from a study of T-cell memory formation after mild COVID-19. Study background: TCR clusters were mostly donor specific. Study-wide findings and caveats: A balance of CD4 and CD8 characterized clones contracting day 15 to 85, whereas later expanders leaned CD4+. The study found contracting CD4+ clones mainly in CM and EM and contracting CD8+ clones in EMRA.

As for this clonotype: The antigen is not known.

TCRdb analysed the 5' RACE reads with MiXCR anew, one entry per CDR3 protein. Among almost 550,000 distinct CDR3 sequences listed, roughly 21% were seen once. The sequenced sample was PBMCs or a T cell subset sorted from them (not recorded which). This sequence originates from an adult woman who had mild COVID-19 (a few samples of this study predate the infection). Cell type and time point are not known.

Written as DNA, the CDR3 is TGCAGTGCTAGAGATGAGAGGGCAGGGTCTGGAGAGACCCAGTACTTC. Protein: CSARDERAGSGETQYF. The chain carries TRBV20-1 and TRBJ2-5; D is tentatively TRBD1 or TRBD2 (5 bases each). This CDR3 region has 16 residues. Germline CDR1 DFQATT, CDR2 SNEGSKA (reference sequence). Trimming removed 0 bases at V and 4 bases at J, with 18 bases between.